This T cell receptor beta chain was observed in a study of blood T cell repertoires in COVID-19. For this clone: This CDR3 is also generated by other DNA sequences in the sample.

V was pared by 5 bases and J by 7 bases, with 5 bases of the junction left unmatched. Per germline, CDR1 MNHEY and CDR2 SMNVEV (reference sequence). The CDR3 covers 14 residues. Sequencing used immunoSEQ multiplex PCR; TCRdb keeps in-frame clones, though not all of them. The sample shows approximately 100,000 clones, 76% of them seen only once. V and J are TRBV27 and TRBJ2-1; TRBD2 agrees at 10 bases. The sample was peripheral blood. This clonotype originated in a man older than 75 with COVID-19, enrolled during active disease. Written as DNA, the CDR3 is TGTGCCAGCAGTCCCCTAGCGGGAGCGAATGAGCAGTTCTTC. Its translation is CASSPLAGANEQFF.